One and the same sample provided the 26 T cell receptor beta chains below, sequenced in a study of T cells in Graves' hyperthyroidism and ophthalmopathy. The TCR beta CDR3 regions underwent amplification using RNA transcripts as the source. The HTBI primer set was used in a first-round RT-PCR of the TCR CDR3. TCRdb re-analysed the multiplex PCR reads in MiXCR, keeping a single row per CDR3 protein. Of 730,000 or so distinct CDR3 sequences in the sample, 18% were seen once. Sequencing used blood. The receptors were gathered from a woman between 50 and 59 years old with Graves' hyperthyroidism that later progressed to Graves' ophthalmopathy.

V usage is TRBV7-8 and J usage is TRBJ1-2; D perhaps matches TRBD1 (6 bases). V shed 2 bases and J shed 0 bases, with 13 bases lying between them. CDR1 and CDR2 (germline): SGHVS, FQNEAQ. CDR3 length: 16 amino acids. CDR3 residues: CASSLSAGATNYGYTF. The CDR3 nucleotides read TGTGCCAGCAGCTTAAGCGCAGGGGCTACTAACTATGGCTACACCTTC.

Ten or more counts support this clonotype. The chain has TRBV5-1 and TRBJ1-1; 12 nucleotides align to TRBD1. Germline loops: CDR1 SGHRS, CDR2 YFSETQ. CDR3 size: 17 residues. V trimming: 5 bases; J trimming: 5 bases; junction bases outside the gene matches: 13. For the CDR3, the DNA is TGCGCCAGCAGAATGTCCGGGACAGGGGGCGAGAAGACTGAAGCTTTCTTT. Protein: CASRMSGTGGEKTEAFF.

This clonotype was seen a few times. This chain connects TRBV30 to TRBJ1-1, with D perhaps TRBD1 (5 bases). CDR1 is GTSNPN and CDR2 is SVGIG in the germline V gene (reference sequence). CDR3 length equals 13 residues. Between the trimmed V and J ends, which lost 4 bases and 6 bases, there was a span of 15 bases. The CDR3 reads CAWTLIGGAEAFF. CDR3 sequence (DNA): TGTGCCTGGACATTGATAGGAGGGGCTGAAGCTTTCTTT.

The CDR3 is CASSIGGVYEQYF. CDR3 in DNA: TGTGCCAGTAGTATCGGAGGGGTCTACGAGCAGTACTTC. The chain combines TRBV19 with TRBJ2-7, with D perhaps TRBD2 (6 bases). Germline V gene lookup returns CDR1 LNHDA and CDR2 SQIVND (reference sequence). This CDR3 comprises 13 residues. V was trimmed by 3 bases and J by 3 bases, leaving 9 bases between them.

The rearrangement uses TRBV24-1 and TRBJ2-2; D might be TRBD1 or TRBD2, each matching 5 bases. This CDR3 has 16 amino acids. Trimming stripped 3 bases from V and 3 bases from J, with 13 bases between. The germline gives CDR1 KGHDR, CDR2 SFDVKD. This CDR3 reads CATSDTTGPYTGELFF. CDR3 DNA: TGTGCCACCAGTGATACCACGGGACCGTACACCGGGGAGCTGTTTTTT.

This clonotype has a count of ten or more. The V call is TRBV29-1, the J call TRBJ2-7; 8 positions match TRBD1. CDR3 size: 13 residues. Losses at the gene ends were 4 bases for V and 6 bases for J; bases not matched to a gene: 8. Germline assignment: CDR1 SQVTM and CDR2 ANQGSEA. CDR3 region: CSVVATGAGEQYF. CDR3 DNA sequence: TGCAGCGTTGTGGCGACAGGGGCCGGCGAGCAGTACTTC.

This clonotype was found many times. This chain uses TRBV3-1 with TRBJ1-6; TRBD1 is a possible D gene (5 bases). This CDR3 has 14 residues. V was shortened by 5 bases and J by 13 bases, with 18 bases between the two germline ends. Germline V gives CDR1 LGHDT, CDR2 YNNKEL (reference sequence). This CDR3 is CASSAGTGGRPLHF. The CDR3 bases are TGTGCCAGCAGCGCAGGGACCGGAGGCAGGCCCCTCCACTTT.

There are many counts of this clonotype. The chain carries TRBV18 and TRBJ1-1; no definite D call. Trimming removed 0 bases at V and 1 base at J, with 9 bases between. The length of the CDR3 is 15 residues. Germline V gene lookup returns CDR1 KGHSH and CDR2 LQKENI. The CDR3 nucleotides are TGTGCCAGCTCACCACCGTCCCTATCGAACACTGAAGCTTTCTTT. It codes for CASSPPSLSNTEAFF.

At least ten counts were recorded for this clonotype. The CDR3 DNA sequence: TGTGCCAGCAGTTGGACCCATAGCACAGATACGCAGTATTTT. Its protein product is CASSWTHSTDTQYF. The genes are TRBV2 and TRBJ2-3; D is ambiguous. Germline loops: CDR1 SNHLY, CDR2 FYNNEI. The CDR3 contains 14 residues. Trimming took off 5 bases at V and 0 bases at J, with 9 bases between the two ends.

Here the CDR3 reads CASSENLFGGIDTQYF. The CDR3 DNA reads TGTGCCAGCAGTGAAAATTTATTCGGGGGGATAGATACGCAGTATTTT. The chain has TRBV2 and TRBJ2-3; TRBD2 aligns across 7 bases. CDR3 length: 16 residues. V shed 2 bases, J shed 5 bases, and the junction held 10 bases outside the gene matches. Looked up from germline, CDR1 is SNHLY and CDR2 is FYNNEI.

This clonotype was detected ten times or more. DNA of the CDR3: TGTGCCAGCAGTGAAGGTGCGGGGGGAGAGCAGTTCTTC. It translates to CASSEGAGGEQFF. The chain employs TRBV2 and TRBJ2-1; the match to TRBD2 covers 8 bases. The CDR3 has 13 residues. Germline CDR1 reads SNHLY; CDR2 reads FYNNEI. Unmatched junction bases numbered 3, after V lost 1 base and J lost 10 bases. Together with reference TRBV2 and TRBJ2-1, the CDR3 gives the full variable domain: EPEVTQTPSHQVTQMGQEVILRCVPISNHLYFYWYRQILGQKVEFLVSFYNNEISEKSEIFDDQFSVERPDGSNFTLKIRSTKLEDSAMYFCASSEGAGGEQFFGPGTRLTVL.

In its sample, this clonotype was seen many times. The chain uses TRBV7-2 and TRBJ2-3; the match to TRBD2 covers 10 bases. The length of the CDR3 is 16 residues. Unmatched junction bases numbered 12, after V lost 6 bases and J lost 6 bases. Germline V lookup: CDR1 SGHTA, CDR2 FQGNSA. CDR3 DNA sequence: TGTGCCAGCAGACTCACCTTAGCGGGGGGAGCGGATACGCAGTATTTT. Amino acids: CASRLTLAGGADTQYF.

As for this clonotype: A junction boundary mismatches the germline segment, possibly from a read error. The chain carries TRBV5-1 and TRBJ2-2, with D possibly TRBD2 on 5 matching bases. The CDR3 has 12 residues. Germline CDR1 is SGHRS and CDR2 is YFSETQ. The CDR3 loop is CASLGNTGVLFF. CDR3 bases: TGCGCCAGTCTGGGGAACACCGGGGTGCTGTTTTTT.

This clonotype was counted ten times or more. The rearrangement uses TRBV7-2 and TRBJ2-7, with D uncertain. The CDR3 extends over 13 amino acids. Trimming took off 2 bases at V and 2 bases at J, with 7 bases between the two ends. Looked up from germline, CDR1 is SGHTA and CDR2 is FQGNSA. The CDR3 spells CASSLRLTYEQYF. The CDR3 nucleotides are TGTGCCAGCAGCTTACGGCTTACCTACGAGCAGTACTTC.

The chain joins TRBV6-1 to TRBJ1-2, with D unclear. The CDR3 spans 12 residues. The ends were cut back, 7 bases at V and 7 bases at J, with 13 bases in the middle. Germline CDR1 is MNHNS and CDR2 is SASEGT. The CDR3 reads CASTGGDPGYTF. The CDR3 DNA is TGTGCCAGCACTGGCGGGGATCCTGGCTACACCTTC.

This clonotype was counted a few times. One base away lies a much larger clone, so this may be a sequencing read error. The chain is built from TRBV11-2 and TRBJ2-5, with D possibly TRBD1 on 6 matching bases. The CDR3 has 14 amino acids. Germline V gives CDR1 SGHAT, CDR2 FQNNGV. The CDR3: CASSVTGPQVTQYF. CDR3 DNA: TGTGCCAGCAGCGTTACAGGGCCCCAAGTGACCCAGTACTTC.

There are many counts of this clonotype. The chain has TRBV20-1 and TRBJ2-7, with D possibly matching TRBD1 (7 bases). Between the trimmed V and J ends, which lost 2 bases and 4 bases, there was a span of 18 bases. This CDR3 spans 15 amino acids. Germline V lookup: CDR1 DFQATT, CDR2 SNEGSKA (reference sequence). CDR3 protein: CSARPTTGRDYEQYF. The CDR3 DNA sequence: TGCAGTGCTAGACCCACGACAGGGCGGGATTACGAGCAGTACTTC.

This clonotype was found many times. The chain uses TRBV18 and TRBJ1-2, with TRBD1 matching over 7 bases. Germline V CDR1 and CDR2: KGHSH, LQKENI. The CDR3 contains 15 residues. V dropped 5 bases and J dropped 3; count of bases not matched to a gene: 9. Here the CDR3 reads CASSFKTGLHYGYTF. Here the CDR3 DNA reads TGTGCCAGCTCATTTAAGACAGGGTTGCACTATGGCTACACCTTC.

This clonotype was counted a few times. The chain links TRBV9 to TRBJ1-5; 9 positions match TRBD1. This CDR3 contains 15 residues. Per the germline V gene, CDR1 is SGDLS and CDR2 is YYNGEE. V gave up 4 bases and J gave up 4 bases; unmatched junction bases: 6. This CDR3 reads CASSTQGARNQPQHF. CDR3 DNA sequence: TGTGCCAGCAGCACACAGGGGGCGCGGAATCAGCCCCAGCATTTT. Supplemented by reference TRBV9 and TRBJ1-5, the full variable domain reads DSGVTQTPKHLITATGQRVTLRCSPRSGDLSVYWYQQSLDQGLQFLIQYYNGEERAKGNILERFSAQQFPDLHSELNLSSLELGDSALYFCASSTQGARNQPQHFGDGTRLSIL.

This chain joins TRBV19 and TRBJ1-1; maybe TRBD1 (6 bases). Germline assignment: CDR1 LNHDA and CDR2 SQIVND (reference sequence). Trimming removed 3 bases at V and 3 bases at J, with 11 bases between. This CDR3 comprises 14 residues. CDR3 sequence reads: CASSMGGADTEAFF. The DNA of the CDR3 is TGTGCCAGTAGTATGGGGGGCGCCGACACTGAAGCTTTCTTT.

At least ten counts were recorded for this clonotype. This sequence joins TRBV5-1 and TRBJ1-1, with TRBD1 matching over 8 bases. CDR1 is SGHRS and CDR2 is YFSETQ in the germline V gene. This CDR3 region has 15 residues. V shed 4 bases, J shed 4 bases, and the junction held 9 bases outside the gene matches. The CDR3 region is CASSADRAGVTEAFF. Here the CDR3 DNA reads TGCGCCAGCAGCGCGGACAGGGCGGGAGTCACTGAAGCTTTCTTT. Full variable domain (rest looked up from reference TRBV5-1 and TRBJ1-1): KAGVTQTPRYLIKTRGQQVTLSCSPISGHRSVSWYQQTPGQGLQFLFEYFSETQRNKGNFPGRFSGRQFSNSRSEMNVSTLELGDSALYLCASSADRAGVTEAFFGQGTRLTVV.

This clonotype showed up just once. J is TRBJ2-2 and V is TRBV25-1, with D possibly being TRBD1 or TRBD2 (5 bases each). V lost 8 bases and J lost 3, with 16 bases in between. The germline V gene encodes CDR1 MGHDK and CDR2 SYGVNS. This CDR3 has 15 amino acids. The CDR3 protein is CASDGAGVDTGELFF. CDR3 coding DNA: TGTGCCAGCGATGGGGCCGGGGTGGACACCGGGGAGCTGTTTTTT.

The V call is TRBV27, the J call TRBJ2-2; 9 bases are a match to TRBD1. The germline gives CDR1 MNHEY, CDR2 SMNVEV (reference sequence). The CDR3 is made up of 16 amino acids. V shed 5 bases, J shed 3 bases, and the junction held 7 bases outside the gene matches. CDR3 sequence (DNA): TGTGCCAGCAGTCAGAGGGACAGGGCTCACACCGGGGAGCTGTTTTTT. It specifies CASSQRDRAHTGELFF.

Only a few counts were recorded for this clonotype. J is TRBJ1-1 and V is TRBV15, with unresolved D. This CDR3 has 13 residues. Trimming left V 8 bases short and J 0 bases short, with 10 bases between. Germline V gene sequence: CDR1 LNHNV, CDR2 YYDKDF (reference sequence). CDR3: CATGKGVNTEAFF. CDR3 bases: TGTGCCACCGGAAAAGGAGTGAACACTGAAGCTTTCTTT.

This sequence joins TRBV15 and TRBJ1-5, with D possibly TRBD1 on 5 matching bases. Germline CDR1 reads LNHNV; CDR2 reads YYDKDF (reference sequence). With 3 bases removed from V and 0 bases from J, the gap between germline ends came to 9 bases. The CDR3 length is 15 residues. The CDR3 DNA follows: TGTGCCACCAGCAGCAGGGTGTATAGCAATCAGCCCCAGCATTTT. As protein: CATSSRVYSNQPQHF.

The gene calls are TRBV19 and TRBJ1-2, with TRBD1 matching 12 bases. Looked up from germline, CDR1 is LNHDA and CDR2 is SQIVND (reference sequence). V lost 5 bases, J lost 11 bases, and 9 bases stayed unmatched. This CDR3 has 14 amino acids. The CDR3 coding sequence is TGTGCCAGTAGTGAGGTCCCGGGACAGGGGGCGTACACCTTC. This translates into CASSEVPGQGAYTF.